The sequence of this T cell receptor (beta chain) was determined in a study of cytomegalovirus exposure and HLA in healthy donors. Study findings and constraints: It was in a later analysis that TCR association rates were seen to vary by HLA locus, highest for DRB1 and lowest for HLA-C. The study flagged around 150 TCR beta chains as cytomegalovirus-associated.

For this clone: What it binds is unknown.

Primers for the PCR totalled 60 Vbeta and 13 Jbeta. Generated by immunoSEQ multiplex PCR, the TCRdb table keeps only in-frame clones and is missing some. This table lists about 170,000 clones. This CDR3 contains 15 residues. Germline-derived CDR1 and CDR2 are LGHNT and FRNRAP. V was shortened by 1 base and J by 6 bases, with 14 bases between the two germline ends. The source material was PBMCs. The source of this sequence is a woman aged 18-29 years in good health and CMV-seropositive. The chain joins TRBV12-5 to TRBJ2-3; D may be TRBD2 (6 bases). In DNA form, the CDR3 reads TGTGCTAGTGGTTTGGAGACGGGAGAGTCGGATACGCAGTATTTT. Amino acids: CASGLETGESDTQYF. Using reference TRBV12-5 and TRBJ2-3 for the parts outside the CDR3, the full variable domain is DARVTQTPRHKVTEMGQEVTMRCQPILGHNTVFWYRQTMMQGLELLAYFRNRAPLDDSGMPKDRFSAEMPDATLATLKIQPSEPRDSAVYFCASGLETGESDTQYFGPGTRLTVL.